This TCR beta chain was identified during a study of neurological immune-mediated disorders. Findings and caveats of the study: The expanded clones of different subjects shared no CDR3 amino acid sequences (suggesting private repertoires in all groups).

Each CDR3 protein is one row after TCRdb ran MiXCR on the 5' RACE reads. The sample shows 20,000 to 25,000 distinct CDR3 sequences, about 10% of them seen only once. This clonotype has ten or more counts. Its antigen is not known. The CDR3 is 16 residues long. The V gene's germline CDR1 is DFQATT and CDR2 SNEGSKA (reference sequence). V shed 1 base and J shed 6 bases, with 18 bases lying between them. The chain is built from TRBV20-1 and TRBJ2-2; possibly TRBD1 for D (5 bases). The sample comprised PBMCs. The source is a woman between 55 and 75 years old with HTLV-1-associated myelopathy (HAM/TSP). In DNA, the CDR3 is TGCAGTGCTAGAGCCGGAGAAGGGGATCGTGCCGGGGAGCTGTTTTTT. It codes for CSARAGEGDRAGELFF.